These T cell receptor beta chains were read from a single sample in a study of T and B cells in COVID-19 patients. TCRdb reanalysed the multiplex PCR reads using MiXCR and keeps one entry per CDR3 protein. In the table there are 1,300 to 1,500 distinct CDR3 sequences, 20% to 30% of which are singletons. The sample consisted of blood. These receptors were collected from a human donor with active COVID-19. Each CDR3 is given with its conserved first and last residue. The order of the fields is V gene, J gene, D gene, clone size, CDR3 protein, CDR3 DNA. A D gene is named only where the DNA matches it firmly. Some rows mark clone size as missing; the rest say once, few, many or name a class of expanded clone.

V gene: TRBV20-1; J gene: TRBJ1-1; D gene: TRBD1; clone size: .; CDR3 protein: CSARDLPAGGYMNTEAFF; CDR3 DNA: TGCAGTGCTAGAGATCTACCCGCAGGGGGCTATATGAACACTGAAGCTTTCTTT
V gene: TRBV14; J gene: TRBJ2-2; D gene: .; clone size: few; CDR3 protein: CASSPTLGRGITGELFF; CDR3 DNA: TGTGCCAGCAGCCCCACTCTCGGCAGGGGAATAACCGGGGAGCTGTTTTTT
V gene: TRBV5-4; J gene: TRBJ2-1; D gene: TRBD2; clone size: large; CDR3 protein: CASSGGGSYNEQFF; CDR3 DNA: TGTGCCAGCAGCGGCGGGGGCTCCTACAATGAGCAGTTCTTC
V gene: TRBV7-2; J gene: TRBJ2-7; D gene: TRBD1; clone size: .; CDR3 protein: CASSAPAAGQGIHEQYF; CDR3 DNA: TGTGCCAGCAGCGCCCCCGCCGCGGGACAGGGAATCCACGAGCAGTACTTC
V gene: TRBV4-3; J gene: TRBJ2-7; D gene: .; clone size: .; CDR3 protein: CASSQATGLSYEQYF; CDR3 DNA: TGCGCCAGCAGCCAAGCGACGGGACTCTCCTACGAGCAGTACTTC
V gene: TRBV14; J gene: TRBJ1-2; D gene: .; clone size: .; CDR3 protein: CASSQQTNYGYTF; CDR3 DNA: TGTGCCAGCAGTCAACAGACGAACTATGGCTACACCTTC
V gene: TRBV6-6; J gene: TRBJ2-1; D gene: TRBD1; clone size: medium-sized; CDR3 protein: CASSYNRGFNEQFF; CDR3 DNA: TGTGCCAGCAGTTACAACAGGGGGTTCAATGAGCAGTTCTTC
V gene: TRBV7-2; J gene: TRBJ2-7; D gene: .; clone size: .; CDR3 protein: CASSFRTAGYEQYF; CDR3 DNA: TGTGCCAGCAGCTTCCGAACAGCGGGTTACGAGCAGTACTTC
V gene: TRBV12-3/TRBV12-4; J gene: TRBJ2-7; D gene: TRBD1; clone size: hyperexpanded; CDR3 protein: CASSLQGGLNDEQYF; CDR3 DNA: TGTGCCAGCAGTCTCCAAGGGGGCCTTAACGACGAGCAGTACTTC
V gene: TRBV14; J gene: TRBJ2-7; D gene: .; clone size: medium-sized; CDR3 protein: CASGQNVYEQYF; CDR3 DNA: TGTGCCAGCGGCCAGAATGTTTACGAGCAGTACTTC
V gene: TRBV6-2/TRBV6-3; J gene: TRBJ2-3; D gene: TRBD2; clone size: medium-sized; CDR3 protein: CASSYSAGETDTQYF; CDR3 DNA: TGTGCCAGCAGTTACTCGGCGGGGGAGACAGATACGCAGTATTTT
V gene: TRBV11-1; J gene: TRBJ2-7; D gene: .; clone size: large; CDR3 protein: CASSLSLGGSYEQYF; CDR3 DNA: TGTGCCAGCAGCTTATCCCTGGGCGGATCCTACGAGCAGTACTTC
V gene: TRBV7-2; J gene: TRBJ1-4; D gene: .; clone size: few; CDR3 protein: CASAQGWREKLFF; CDR3 DNA: TGTGCCAGCGCCCAGGGCTGGAGAGAAAAACTGTTTTTT
V gene: TRBV18; J gene: TRBJ1-2; D gene: .; clone size: medium-sized; CDR3 protein: CASSPRRVGYTF; CDR3 DNA: TGTGCCAGCTCACCTAGGAGGGTTGGCTACACCTTC
V gene: TRBV20-1; J gene: TRBJ2-7; D gene: .; clone size: once; CDR3 protein: CSPKSGDRPYEQYF; CDR3 DNA: TGCAGTCCGAAATCAGGGGATCGCCCCTACGAGCAGTACTTC
V gene: TRBV19; J gene: TRBJ1-6; D gene: .; clone size: medium-sized; CDR3 protein: CASKGTRDSPLHF; CDR3 DNA: TGTGCCAGTAAAGGGACAAGGGATTCACCCCTCCACTTT
V gene: TRBV5-4; J gene: TRBJ2-2; D gene: TRBD2; clone size: .; CDR3 protein: CASSAGTSGGALGTGELFF; CDR3 DNA: TGTGCCAGCAGCGCCGGGACTAGCGGGGGGGCCCTGGGCACCGGGGAGCTGTTTTTT
V gene: TRBV12-3/TRBV12-4; J gene: TRBJ2-7; D gene: .; clone size: medium-sized; CDR3 protein: CASSPGRSYEQYF; CDR3 DNA: TGTGCCAGCAGTCCGGGACGGAGCTACGAGCAGTACTTC
V gene: TRBV7-9; J gene: TRBJ1-6; D gene: .; clone size: few; CDR3 protein: CASRPLAGAYSPLHF; CDR3 DNA: TGTGCCAGCAGACCCTTAGCAGGGGCGTATTCACCCCTCCACTTT
V gene: TRBV6-2/TRBV6-3; J gene: TRBJ2-3; D gene: TRBD2; clone size: medium-sized; CDR3 protein: CASWDYRDTQYF; CDR3 DNA: TGTGCCAGCTGGGACTACAGAGATACGCAGTATTTT
V gene: TRBV6-2/TRBV6-3; J gene: TRBJ1-5; D gene: .; clone size: medium-sized; CDR3 protein: CASSHTDTGNQPQHF; CDR3 DNA: TGTGCCAGCAGTCACACGGATACGGGCAATCAGCCCCAGCATTTT
V gene: TRBV5-1; J gene: TRBJ2-5; D gene: TRBD1; clone size: few; CDR3 protein: CASSQDQGAWMAQYF; CDR3 DNA: TGCGCCAGCAGCCAGGACCAGGGGGCCTGGATGGCCCAGTACTTC
V gene: TRBV19; J gene: TRBJ2-7; D gene: TRBD1; clone size: large; CDR3 protein: CASSPRGLEQYF; CDR3 DNA: TGTGCCAGTAGTCCGAGGGGGCTAGAGCAGTACTTC
V gene: TRBV6-5; J gene: TRBJ1-4; D gene: TRBD1; clone size: medium-sized; CDR3 protein: CASREGQGNEKLFF; CDR3 DNA: TGTGCCAGCCGCGAGGGACAGGGGAATGAAAAACTGTTTTTT
V gene: TRBV29-1; J gene: TRBJ2-3; D gene: TRBD2; clone size: large; CDR3 protein: CSVGSGAGPDTQYF; CDR3 DNA: TGCAGCGTTGGTTCCGGAGCGGGGCCAGATACGCAGTATTTT
V gene: TRBV19; J gene: TRBJ1-1; D gene: .; clone size: medium-sized; CDR3 protein: CASSIDKVVGEAFF; CDR3 DNA: TGTGCCAGTAGTATAGACAAGGTGGTTGGTGAAGCTTTCTTT
V gene: TRBV5-1; J gene: TRBJ2-6; D gene: TRBD1; clone size: medium-sized; CDR3 protein: CASSSIPGQRNSGANVLTF; CDR3 DNA: TGCGCCAGCAGCTCTATCCCGGGACAGAGAAACTCTGGGGCCAACGTCCTGACTTTC
V gene: TRBV6-5; J gene: TRBJ1-2; D gene: .; clone size: medium-sized; CDR3 protein: CASSDLTGRDYGYTF; CDR3 DNA: TGTGCCAGCAGCGATTTGACAGGCCGGGACTATGGCTACACCTTC